The present T cell receptor (beta chain) was sequenced within a study of naive and memory T cell subsets. Study-wide points: No ground truth validated the naive and memory repertoire findings.

The CDR3 totals 17 residues. The V end lost 6 bases, the J end lost 6 bases, and 27 bases lay between the germline ends. Germline CDR1 is MNHNY and CDR2 is SVGAGI (reference sequence). Cells stained for CD3, CD4, CD8, CD45RA, CD27 and viability were sorted into four CD45RA/CD27 subsets. An equimolar mix of two oligonucleotides served as the beta constant-region primer for TRBC1 and TRBC2. The ligated cDNA underwent four PCR rounds using SP2 and nested alpha and beta constant-region primers. Via MiXCR, TCRdb re-called the UMI-ligation and nested PCR reads, giving one row per CDR3 protein. Counted here are about 120,000 distinct CDR3 sequences, around 35% occurring once; the ten biggest clones make up roughly 0.9%. The table lists this clonotype with a few counts. Its specificity is not known.

The receptor was isolated from a human donor in good health. V and J are TRBV6-6 and TRBJ2-7; the D call may be TRBD1 or TRBD2 (5 bases each). The source material was central memory CD4+ T cells from blood. Here the CDR3 DNA reads TGTGCCAGCAGCTACGGCACGGGGCCCGGGCCGGCATCCGAGCAGTACTTC. It translates to CASSYGTGPGPASEQYF.